Shown below are 31 T cell receptor beta chains from a single sample sequenced in a study of T-cell reconstitution after alpha-beta-depleted transplantation in children. The library targeted TCRbeta and was prepared with unique molecular identifiers. Via MiXCR, TCRdb re-called the PCR reads, giving one row per CDR3 protein. This sample yields 800,000 to 1,000,000 distinct CDR3 sequences, of which roughly 29% are seen a single time; approximately 30% belongs to the top ten. The sample in question was PBMCs, mostly from graft donor cells, obtained 360 days after TCRalphabeta/CD19-depleted stem cell transplant. These receptors were obtained from a boy under two years old who had a stem cell transplant for SCID, so the T cells may come from the graft donor.

The chain carries TRBV28 and TRBJ2-2; 9 bases align to TRBD1. CDR3 length equals 15 residues. Germline CDR1 is MDHEN and CDR2 is SYDVKM. The V gene end was trimmed by 5 bases and the J gene end by 7 bases; junction bases not matched to a gene: 8. The CDR3 spells CASSTGGPPGGELFF. The CDR3 DNA follows: TGTGCCAGCAGTACAGGGGGCCCTCCGGGCGGGGAGCTGTTTTTT.

The chain recombines TRBV2 with TRBJ2-7, with 7 bases that match TRBD2. V lost 6 bases, J lost 7 bases, and 15 bases stayed unmatched. Germline assignment: CDR1 SNHLY and CDR2 FYNNEI. CDR3 length: 15 residues. This chain's CDR3 is CASRGPGTKVREQYF. The CDR3 DNA follows: TGTGCCAGCAGAGGACCCGGGACTAAGGTTCGTGAGCAGTACTTC.

The V gene is TRBV28, the J gene TRBJ2-7; D call uncertain. Germline CDR1 is MDHEN and CDR2 is SYDVKM. With 3 bases removed from V and 0 bases from J, the gap between germline ends came to 9 bases. The CDR3 sequence is 14 residues long. CDR3 in DNA: TGTGCCAGCAGTTTGGTAGGCCCCTCCTACGAGCAGTACTTC. Amino acid sequence: CASSLVGPSYEQYF.

V and J are TRBV5-6 and TRBJ2-7; perhaps D is TRBD1 or TRBD2 (5 bases each). The germline V gene encodes CDR1 SGHDT and CDR2 YYEEEE. V shed 3 bases and J shed 5 bases, with 15 bases lying between them. This CDR3 comprises 14 residues. The CDR3 sequence: CASSSRLGENEQYF. The DNA of the CDR3 is TGTGCCAGCAGCTCCCGGTTAGGGGAGAACGAGCAGTACTTC.

The J gene is TRBJ2-5, the V gene TRBV6-2 or TRBV6-3; possible D gene TRBD2, 5 bases. Germline V gene data show CDR1 as MNHEY and CDR2 as SVGEGT. Between the trimmed V and J ends, which lost 4 bases and 5 bases, there was a span of 14 bases. The CDR3 is 14 residues long. The CDR3 DNA is TGTGCCAGCAGTTGGGCTAGCCGTTCGGAGACCCAGTACTTC. Protein product: CASSWASRSETQYF.

This clonotype was observed a few times. The chain combines TRBV10-3 with TRBJ2-7; TRBD1 agrees at 7 bases. Trimming cost V 0 bases and J 1 base; bases outside gene matches: 6. The germline V gene has CDR1 ENHRY and CDR2 SYGVKD. The CDR3 extends over 16 amino acids. The CDR3 bases are TGTGCCATCAGTGAGTCGATCGGACAGGCATCCTACGAGCAGTACTTC. It is translated as CAISESIGQASYEQYF.

This chain uses TRBV2 with TRBJ1-6, with a possible D match to TRBD1 (6 bases). Trimming shortened V by 3 bases and J by 8 bases, and 14 bases separated the two germline ends. Germline V gives CDR1 SNHLY, CDR2 FYNNEI. CDR3 length: 15 amino acids. CDR3 protein: CASSDQGRGDSPLHF. The CDR3 nucleotides read TGTGCCAGCAGTGACCAAGGGAGGGGGGATTCACCCCTCCACTTT.

This chain connects TRBV2 to TRBJ2-5; TRBD1 matches 10 bases. The CDR3 extends over 13 amino acids. Looked up from germline, CDR1 is SNHLY and CDR2 is FYNNEI. After removal of 9 bases from V and 7 bases from J, the junction contained 8 bases not matched to a gene. The CDR3 region is CARGTGELGTQYF. The CDR3 DNA reads TGTGCCAGGGGGACAGGGGAGTTAGGGACCCAGTACTTC.

The V and J genes are TRBV29-1 and TRBJ2-3; TRBD1 matches at 10 bases. Trimming removed 6 bases from V and 4 bases from J; junction bases left unmatched: 7. Germline CDR1 SQVTM, CDR2 ANQGSEA. There are 14 residues in the CDR3. CDR3 sequence reads: CSVRDRGLADTQYF. The CDR3 nucleotides read TGCAGCGTCCGGGACAGGGGACTGGCAGATACGCAGTATTTT.

This clonotype was observed a handful of times. The J gene is TRBJ2-3, the V gene TRBV3-1; 14 positions match TRBD2. This CDR3 is built from 18 residues. The germline CDR1 and CDR2 sequences are LGHDT and YNNKEL (reference sequence). The ends lost 5 bases at V and 1 base at J; junction bases unmatched: 8. The CDR3 region is CASSVPGLAGAGTDTQYF. The CDR3 DNA reads as TGTGCCAGCAGCGTTCCGGGACTAGCGGGGGCCGGCACAGATACGCAGTATTTT.

The genes are TRBV2 and TRBJ2-1; D is possibly TRBD2 (6 bases). The germline V gene encodes CDR1 SNHLY and CDR2 FYNNEI. The CDR3 length is 13 residues. Trimming shortened V by 6 bases and J by 9 bases, and 15 bases separated the two germline ends. The CDR3 is CASREGRAVEQFF. CDR3 sequence (DNA): TGTGCCAGCAGGGAGGGTCGTGCGGTTGAGCAGTTCTTC.

The sample holds a few counts of this clonotype. This chain connects TRBV28 to TRBJ2-5, with D perhaps TRBD2 (6 bases). The V end lost 6 bases, the J end lost 9 bases, and 17 bases lay between the germline ends. The CDR3 length is 13 residues. Germline-derived CDR1 and CDR2 are MDHEN and SYDVKM. CDR3 bases: TGTGCCAGCAGCTTAGCGGTTTCGGATTCCCAGTACTTC. This translates into CASSLAVSDSQYF.

This clonotype was observed a handful of times. The chain recombines TRBV12-3 or TRBV12-4 with TRBJ2-1; TRBD2 matches at 11 bases. The CDR3 consists of 16 residues. Trimming took 5 bases from V and 9 from J; bases not matched to a gene: 12. In nucleotides, the CDR3 is TGTGCCAGCAGTCCCCGACTAGCGGGGAGGGGAAGTGAGCAGTTCTTC. This translates into CASSPRLAGRGSEQFF.

This clonotype was recorded a few times. The chain is built from TRBV6-1 and TRBJ2-5; TRBD2 matches at 14 bases. Germline trimming cut 6 bases from V and 3 bases from J; bases unmatched to any gene: 9. This CDR3 spans 17 amino acids. Germline CDR1 is MNHNS and CDR2 is SASEGT. This CDR3 reads CASSPGTSGGAEETQYF. CDR3 DNA: TGTGCCAGCAGCCCCGGGACTAGCGGGGGCGCCGAAGAGACCCAGTACTTC.

This clonotype was seen a handful of times. The chain couples TRBV5-5 to TRBJ2-2; D might be TRBD1 or TRBD2, each matching 5 bases. Looked up from germline, CDR1 is SGHKS and CDR2 is YYEKEE (reference sequence). The V gene lost 3 bases and the J gene lost 1 base, with 13 bases spanning the gap. This CDR3 contains 16 residues. The CDR3 region is CASSSTGTLNTGELFF. In DNA form, the CDR3 reads TGTGCCAGCAGCTCGACCGGGACCCTGAACACCGGGGAGCTGTTTTTT.

This clonotype was observed a handful of times. V and J are TRBV7-9 and TRBJ2-1; no clear D gene. Germline CDR1 reads SEHNR; CDR2 reads FQNEAQ (reference sequence). The germline V and J ends were trimmed by 5 bases and 10 bases, with 15 bases remaining between them. The length of the CDR3 is 13 residues. Here the CDR3 reads CASSGRVIGEQFF. The CDR3 DNA reads TGTGCCAGCAGCGGCCGGGTCATCGGGGAGCAGTTCTTC.

This clonotype was observed a handful of times. The chain couples TRBV12-3 or TRBV12-4 to TRBJ2-5, with D unresolved. Trimming pared 6 bases from V and 4 bases from J, leaving 6 bases between. This CDR3 spans 11 amino acids. CDR3 DNA: TGTGCCAGCAGATCAGTAGAGACCCAGTACTTC. It yields the protein CASRSVETQYF.

This clonotype was counted a few times. V is TRBV5-1 and J is TRBJ2-7, with 10 positions matching TRBD1. The CDR3 loop spans 14 amino acids. V was pared by 3 bases and J by 2 bases, with 2 bases of the junction left unmatched. From germline, CDR1 is SGHRS and CDR2 YFSETQ. The CDR3 coding sequence is TGCGCCAGCAGCTGGACAGGGGGGGCCTACGAGCAGTACTTC. It specifies CASSWTGGAYEQYF.

This clonotype showed up just a few times. The chain links TRBV4-2 to TRBJ2-7, with TRBD2 identical over 7 bases. The V gene's germline CDR1 is LGHNA and CDR2 YNFKEQ. The CDR3 loop spans 18 amino acids. Trimming at V came to 4 bases and at J to 1 base, leaving 16 bases not matched to a gene. Written as DNA, the CDR3 is TGTGCCAGCAGCCCACTTGTCAGCGGGGACCTATTTTCCTACGAGCAGTACTTC. Its translation: CASSPLVSGDLFSYEQYF.

The rearrangement links TRBV7-9 to TRBJ2-2, with TRBD1 matching over 7 bases. J lost 7 bases, V lost 5 bases, and 10 bases had no gene match. The CDR3 has 15 amino acids. Germline CDR1 reads SEHNR; CDR2 reads FQNEAQ (reference sequence). CDR3 region: CASSRGDRVVGELFF. The CDR3 nucleotides read TGTGCCAGCAGCCGGGGAGACAGGGTGGTCGGGGAGCTGTTTTTT.

About this clonotype: The CDR3 end shows no conserved phenylalanine or tryptophan, and so a read error is likely. The chain joins TRBV15 to TRBJ1-1; D call uncertain. V was shortened by 0 bases and J by 5 bases, with 10 bases between the two germline ends. The CDR3 extends over 14 amino acids. Germline assignment: CDR1 LNHNV and CDR2 YYDKDF (reference sequence). The CDR3: CATSRDVALTEAFC. DNA of the CDR3: TGTGCCACCAGCAGAGATGTGGCCCTGACTGAAGCTTTCTGT.

This chain joins TRBV20-1 and TRBJ2-5; no definite D call. This CDR3 is built from 16 residues. V was clipped by 0 bases and J by 1 base, with 15 bases between them. Per the germline V gene, CDR1 is DFQATT and CDR2 is SNEGSKA (reference sequence). The CDR3 nucleotides are TGCAGTGCTAGAGATCTGGCCAGAGGAATCCAAGAGACCCAGTACTTC. Amino acids: CSARDLARGIQETQYF.

The V gene is TRBV12-3 or TRBV12-4, the J gene TRBJ1-1, with D perhaps matching TRBD1 (5 bases). V dropped 6 bases and J dropped 4 bases, with 18 bases sitting between them. The CDR3 contains 15 residues. CDR3 region: CASRLVQVFATEAFF. CDR3 sequence (DNA): TGTGCCAGCAGGCTGGTACAGGTTTTCGCCACTGAAGCTTTCTTT.

The table lists this clonotype with a few counts. Here the CDR3 DNA reads TGCAGTGCTGGGCGATTTAGCACAGATACGCAGTATTTT. Amino acids: CSAGRFSTDTQYF. The chain is built from TRBV20-1 and TRBJ2-3; D is undetermined. CDR3 length: 13 amino acids. V lost 5 bases and J 0 bases, leaving 9 bases between the germline ends. Per the germline V gene, CDR1 is DFQATT and CDR2 is SNEGSKA (reference sequence).

V usage is TRBV20-1 and J usage is TRBJ1-1, with a possible D match to TRBD1 (5 bases). The CDR3 loop spans 16 amino acids. Trimming stripped 3 bases from V and 0 bases from J, with 17 bases between. The germline gives CDR1 DFQATT, CDR2 SNEGSKA (reference sequence). CDR3 region: CSASKSGRAVNTEAFF. The CDR3 nucleotides are TGCAGTGCTAGTAAATCAGGGAGGGCAGTGAACACTGAAGCTTTCTTT.

In its sample, this clonotype was seen a few times. The CDR3 nucleotides are TGCAGTGCTAGTCCGCTGACGGAAGACTACAATGAGCAGTTCTTC. Translating gives CSASPLTEDYNEQFF. The chain uses TRBV20-1 and TRBJ2-1; D uncertain. V shed 3 bases and J shed 3 bases, with 15 bases lying between them. The CDR3 sequence is 15 residues long. Germline CDR1 and CDR2: DFQATT and SNEGSKA (reference sequence).

This chain joins TRBV6-5 and TRBJ1-1; no firm D call. This CDR3 has 15 amino acids. V shed 0 bases and J shed 6 bases, with 14 bases lying between them. From germline, CDR1 is MNHEY and CDR2 SVGAGI. The CDR3 sequence: CASSYSSYKKAEAFF. CDR3 sequence (DNA): TGTGCCAGCAGTTACTCCAGTTACAAAAAGGCTGAAGCTTTCTTT.

This clonotype appeared a few times. This chain connects TRBV7-3 to TRBJ2-7; TRBD2 might be the D (5 bases). V was shortened by 7 bases and J by 2 bases, with 18 bases between the two germline ends. This CDR3 has 15 amino acids. Germline CDR1 is SGHTA and CDR2 is FQGTGA. The CDR3, as DNA: TGTGCCAGCATCCGCACCGGGCGGACTCCCTACGAGCAGTACTTC. Encoded protein: CASIRTGRTPYEQYF.

The J gene is TRBJ2-7, the V gene TRBV5-1; possible D gene TRBD1, 5 bases. The CDR3 contains 13 residues. V lost 2 bases to trimming and J lost 8 bases, with 14 bases between them. Germline V lookup: CDR1 SGHRS, CDR2 YFSETQ. CDR3 sequence: CASSLQAGYQQYF. The DNA of the CDR3 is TGCGCCAGCAGCTTACAGGCTGGGTACCAGCAGTACTTC.

This clonotype was counted between two and nine times. V usage is TRBV7-2 and J usage is TRBJ1-5, with D tentatively TRBD1 (5 bases). This CDR3 comprises 14 residues. V was pared by 2 bases and J by 5 bases, with 10 bases between. Germline V gene lookup returns CDR1 SGHTA and CDR2 FQGNSA. The CDR3 region has the DNA TGTGCCAGCAGCTTACGATCGGGGGATCAGCCCCAGCATTTT. This sequence encodes CASSLRSGDQPQHF.

The chain links TRBV6-2 or TRBV6-3 to TRBJ2-2; perhaps D is TRBD1 or TRBD2 (5 bases each). This CDR3 is built from 15 residues. The V gene's germline CDR1 is MNHEY and CDR2 SVGEGT. Trimming removed 4 bases at V and 5 bases at J, with 14 bases between. CDR3 coding DNA: TGTGCCAGCAGTTTTAGGGGAGCCCGGACCGGGGAGCTGTTTTTT. It encodes CASSFRGARTGELFF.